This entry concerns a single TCR beta chain. Its cognate antigen is unknown. This specimen belongs to a study of a mutant IDH1 vaccine in newly diagnosed glioma. This CDR3 spans 15 amino acids. V shed 5 bases and J 8 bases; nucleotides not matched to a gene: 15. CDR1 is SGHRS and CDR2 is YFSETQ in the germline V gene. Measured with immunoSEQ multiplex PCR; TCRdb has only the in-frame clones, and not every one. Here the sample spans about 25,000 clones, 65% to 80% being singletons. As to time point: week 5, during vaccination. The content of each vaccine dose was 300 ug of mutant IDH1 20-mer peptide, and topical imiquimod accompanied it.

The receptor was derived from a man aged 40-50 years with glioma. The sample in question was PBMCs, obtained from a glioma patient whose treatment included an IDH1 peptide vaccine. V gene TRBV5-1 combines with J gene TRBJ1-2; 7 bases align to TRBD1. The CDR3 reads CASSPSTGRAYGYTF. CDR3 DNA: TGCGCCAGCAGTCCGTCGACAGGGCGCGCTTACGGCTACACCTTC. The full variable domain, in which reference TRBV5-1 and TRBJ1-2 provide the parts outside the CDR3, is KAGVTQTPRYLIKTRGQQVTLSCSPISGHRSVSWYQQTPGQGLQFLFEYFSETQRNKGNFPGRFSGRQFSNSRSEMNVSTLELGDSALYLCASSPSTGRAYGYTFGSGTRLTVV.